These 6 T cell receptor beta chains originate from one sample sequenced in a study of cytomegalovirus exposure and HLA in healthy donors. PCR amplification relied on 60 Vbeta primers (plus 13 Jbeta primers). Profiling relied on immunoSEQ multiplex PCR, and the TCRdb table lists in-frame clones only, not all of them. The sample includes 50,000 to 60,000 clones, 75% to 80% seen only once; the top ten take roughly 1.5%. Specimen: PBMCs. These TCRs come from a female donor in good health and CMV-seronegative.

This clone was seen more than once but under ten times. The genes are TRBV5-6 and TRBJ1-2, with 7 bases fitting TRBD1. The CDR3 totals 13 residues. Unmatched junction bases numbered 6, after V lost 5 bases and J lost 5 bases. Germline V gene lookup returns CDR1 SGHDT and CDR2 YYEEEE. The CDR3 DNA reads TGTGCCAGCAGTCCGGACAGGATATATGGCTACACCTTC. Protein: CASSPDRIYGYTF. The variable domain in full, completed from reference TRBV5-6 and TRBJ1-2, reads DAGVTQSPTHLIKTRGQQVTLRCSPKSGHDTVSWYQQALGQGPQFIFQYYEEEERQRGNFPDRFSGHQFPNYSSELNVNALLLGDSALYLCASSPDRIYGYTFGSGTRLTVV.

This chain links TRBV21-1 with TRBJ1-1. TRBV21-1 is annotated as a pseudogene. This CDR3 is 16 amino acids long. Here the CDR3 reads CASSTMLDPSGTEAFF. CDR3 sequence (DNA): TGTGCCAGCAGCACAATGCTTGACCCATCGGGGACTGAAGCTTTCTTT.

This rearrangement joins TRBV29-1 to TRBJ1-1; D gene unclear. Germline-derived CDR1 and CDR2 are SQVTM and ANQGSEA. There are 11 residues in the CDR3. Deletions cut 6 bases from V and 8 bases from J, with 13 bases between. The CDR3 DNA follows: TGCAGCGTCACCATTGCGGGGGAAGCTTTCTTT. It encodes CSVTIAGEAFF.

The V call is TRBV19, the J call TRBJ2-1, with D possibly matching TRBD2 (5 bases). This CDR3 is built from 15 residues. Trimming took off 10 bases at V and 2 bases at J, with 18 bases between the two ends. CDR1 and CDR2 (germline): LNHDA, SQIVND (reference sequence). The CDR3 protein is CATSPTSFTYNEQFF. The CDR3 DNA reads TGTGCCACCTCCCCAACTAGTTTCACCTACAATGAGCAGTTCTTC.

The chain links TRBV25-1 to TRBJ1-5; D possibly corresponds to TRBD1 (5 bases). Per the germline V gene, CDR1 is MGHDK and CDR2 is SYGVNS. V was cut by 0 bases and J by 4 bases, with 7 bases left in between. This CDR3 has 14 residues. The CDR3 region has the DNA TGTGCCAGCAGTGAATATAAGGGGAATCAGCCCCAGCATTTT. Translation: CASSEYKGNQPQHF.

The V and J genes are TRBV18 and TRBJ1-2; TRBD1 aligns across 7 bases. With V trimmed by 5 bases and J by 5 bases, 5 bases remained unmatched. This CDR3 has 13 amino acids. Germline CDR1 KGHSH, CDR2 LQKENI. This CDR3 reads CASSKTGQYGYTF. The CDR3 nucleotides read TGTGCCAGCTCAAAGACAGGGCAGTATGGCTACACCTTC.